This T cell receptor beta chain comes out of a study of blood T cell repertoires in COVID-19. Looking at the study overall: Donors in the United States, Italy and Spain gave samples during acute or convalescent COVID-19. PBMCs, B-cell-depleted T cells, or T cells provided the cDNA or gDNA that made up the material.

Germline values: CDR1 KGHDR, CDR2 SFDVKD. Trimming took 7 bases from V and 7 from J; bases not matched to a gene: 8. The CDR3 sequence is 14 residues long. Study processing details: The assay estimated nucleated cells by amplifying reference gene primers. Libraries were prepared by immunoSEQ multiplex PCR; TCRdb keeps only in-frame clonotypes and omits some of them. The DNA gave D and trimming, while V, J and clone size come from that table. The sample lists fewer than 250,000 clones, approximately 89% seen once, with about 1.6% in the top ten. The receptor was derived from a woman in her fifties or sixties who had recovered from COVID-19. The sample comprised peripheral blood. V usage is TRBV24-1 and J usage is TRBJ1-2; the match to TRBD1 covers 10 bases. CDR3 bases: TGTGCCACCAGGGGACAGGGGATGATTGCTGGCTACACCTTC. It codes for CATRGQGMIAGYTF.